This T cell receptor (beta chain) originates from a study of PD-L1 blockade in urothelial cancer. As for the study in general: Median T cell yield per blood sample was 140,000 to 150,000 cells.

Clones were sequenced by immunoSEQ multiplex PCR, and TCRdb holds only the in-frame ones, with some missing. The data contain some 77,000 clones, about 85% of them seen just once; the ten biggest clones take up under 6%. Per the germline V gene, CDR1 is SNHLY and CDR2 is FYNNEI. This CDR3 spans 15 amino acids. V was trimmed by 5 bases and J by 3 bases, leaving 13 bases between them. This clone has just a few counts. The rearrangement uses TRBV2 and TRBJ1-4; possibly TRBD1 for D (5 bases). The material was PBMCs, obtained around atezolizumab (anti-PD-L1) treatment. The TCR was taken from a woman between 65 and 79 years old with urothelial cancer. The CDR3 reads CASSRWRDSNEKLFF. For the CDR3, the DNA is TGTGCCAGCAGTCGGTGGAGGGACTCTAATGAAAAACTGTTTTTT.